This T cell receptor (beta chain) is from a study of metastatic and nonmetastatic thyroid tumors (dated by TCRdb to 2018 to 2021). About the investigation overall: Repertoires were compared across peripheral blood and tumor or nodule tissue samples from malignant and benign thyroid patients.

Via the germline V gene (reference sequence), CDR1 is SGHKS and CDR2 YYEKEE. V and J are trimmed by 0 bases and 6 bases, and the gene matches miss 8 bases of the junction. The CDR3 contains 15 residues, cysteine and phenylalanine counted. Just the 45-base CDR3 DNA is kept, in frame starting at base 1. What the study reported, not specific to this receptor: In both blood and tumor samples, malignant tumors were reported to have significantly higher TCR beta diversity than benign nodules.

Before undergoing thyroid surgery, none of the patients had been given any kind of treatment. Using T-cell receptor beta sequencing, the study looked back at clinical samples from patients collected from the early 2010s to the late 2010s. The library was obtained by PCR. These reads were obtained on an Illumina HiSeq 4000. The TCR beta-chain CDR3 region of each patient was profiled by high-throughput sequencing. The authors' pipeline ran thus. The researchers built a classifier to tell apart papillary thyroid cancer patients with distant metastasis, based on CDR3 differences among clinicopathological groups. To measure repertoire diversity the researchers used the Shannon index, while the Morisita-Horn index served to gauge how similar the tumor and blood repertoires were. TCRdb reworked the public reads: Q25 trimming with fastp, MiXCR clone assembly, productive beta chains retained. In this record, the V and J calls reflect TCRdb's handling and not the investigators' own analysis. Present in this sample are fewer than 40,000 clones, roughly 45% of which were seen just once. In total, the top ten clones hold roughly 25% of the sample.

To note about this clone: No cognate antigen has been identified for it. Base-call qualities are not available, and no considerably larger clone is one nucleotide away.

The chain uses TRBV5-5 and TRBJ1-2; 7 bases in the middle match TRBD1. The sequenced material came from tumor tissue. This receptor was obtained from a male donor with papillary thyroid cancer or a benign thyroid nodule (not recorded which). Some clones in this sample may be carry-over from other donors' samples. The sequenced DNA is TGTGCCAGCAGCTTGGTGGGACAGCCCCGAGATGGCTACACCTTC. Its translation reads: CASSLVGQPRDGYTF. With all but the CDR3 taken from the reference TRBV5-5 and TRBJ1-2 genes, the full variable domain is: DAGVTQSPTHLIKTRGQQVTLRCSPISGHKSVSWYQQVLGQGPQFIFQYYEKEERGRGNFPDRFSARQFPNYSSELNVNALLLGDSALYLCASSLVGQPRDGYTFGSGTRLTVV.